A single sample is the source of the 8 T cell receptor beta chains below, sequenced in a study of post-analysis software for immune sequencing data. Included in the TCR beta cDNA libraries were unique molecular identifiers. One entry per CDR3 protein, called by TCRdb with MiXCR from the PCR reads. This table holds a few hundred thousand distinct CDR3 sequences, under 55% found once. Study-wide points: With TRBV5-6, TRBV5-1 and TRBV20-1 included, a handful of TRBV segments were more frequent in patients than in controls.

These receptors have no known antigen. Input material: blood. Receptors were obtained from a girl between 10 and 17 years old with multiple sclerosis.

V gene TRBV20-1 combines with J gene TRBJ2-3; no firm D call. Germline assignment: CDR1 DFQATT and CDR2 SNEGSKA (reference sequence). V was clipped by 3 bases and J by 8 bases, with 15 bases between them. The length of the CDR3 is 13 residues. The DNA of the CDR3 is TGCAGTGCTAGGGCTGTAAGTCTGGGTACGCAGTATTTT. Amino acid sequence: CSARAVSLGTQYF.

This clonotype was detected only once. A much larger clonotype is one base distant, so this may be a read error. This chain connects TRBV20-1 to TRBJ1-5; no definite D call. Germline assignment: CDR1 DFQATT and CDR2 SNEGSKA (reference sequence). The CDR3 extends over 13 amino acids. The CDR3 sequence is CGARDTGNQPQHF. The CDR3, as DNA: TGCGGTGCTAGAGATACGGGGAATCAGCCCCAGCATTTT.

This clonotype has a handful of counts. J is TRBJ2-1 and V is TRBV10-2, with a possible D match to TRBD1 (6 bases). Trimming cost V 4 bases and J 9 bases, with 10 bases left between them. CDR1 is WSHSY, CDR2 SAAADI, per germline. This CDR3 comprises 12 residues. The CDR3 coding sequence is TGCGCCAGCAGTGTTTTGGGGGCTGAGCAGTTCTTC. This sequence encodes CASSVLGAEQFF.

This chain uses TRBV5-5 with TRBJ2-7; 9 bases are shared with TRBD2. V gave up 3 bases and J gave up 6 bases; unmatched junction bases: 7. Germline V gives CDR1 SGHKS, CDR2 YYEKEE (reference sequence). The CDR3 has 14 residues. The CDR3 DNA reads TGTGCCAGCAGCTCCGTTAGCGGGAGAGCCGAGCAGTACTTC. Its protein is CASSSVSGRAEQYF.

Details on this clonotype: At one of its ends the junction is not consistent with the germline gene, which may arise from a read error. The chain carries TRBV7-9 and TRBJ1-2, with 8 nucleotides matching TRBD1. This CDR3 is built from 16 residues. Germline V gene lookup returns CDR1 SEHNR and CDR2 FQNEAQ (reference sequence). CDR3 bases: TGCGCCAGCACTCATGGGTCCGACAGGGGTACATATGGCTACACCTTC. Residues: CASTHGSDRGTYGYTF.

The V and J genes are TRBV2 and TRBJ1-2; D remains unclear. This CDR3 is 11 amino acids long. Trimming removed 4 bases from V and 5 bases from J, with 5 bases in between. CDR1 is SNHLY and CDR2 is FYNNEI in the germline V gene. Here the CDR3 reads CASSVAYGYTF. CDR3 sequence (DNA): TGTGCCAGCAGTGTTGCTTATGGCTACACCTTC.

This chain links TRBV20-1 with TRBJ1-2; 7 bases match TRBD1. The V segment lost 0 bases and the J segment 5 bases; nucleotides outside the gene matches: 9. Germline-derived CDR1 and CDR2 are DFQATT and SNEGSKA (reference sequence). The CDR3 has 15 residues. CDR3 residues: CSARDRTGAQYGYTF. CDR3 DNA sequence: TGCAGTGCTAGAGATCGAACAGGGGCGCAATATGGCTACACCTTC.

The chain combines TRBV3-1 with TRBJ1-6; D gene unclear. This CDR3 region has 12 residues. The V end lost 1 base, the J end lost 14 bases, and 9 bases lay between the germline ends. Germline assignment: CDR1 LGHDT and CDR2 YNNKEL (reference sequence). Here the CDR3 reads CASSQGTLALHF. The CDR3 bases are TGTGCCAGCAGCCAAGGGACGTTGGCCCTCCACTTT.